Below are 25 T cell receptor beta chains sequenced from a single sample in a study of blood T cell repertoires in COVID-19. Sequencing used immunoSEQ multiplex PCR; TCRdb keeps in-frame clones, though not all of them. The sample gives approximately 170,000 clones, roughly nine tenths of which show up once; 20% to 30% is in the top ten. What was sequenced was peripheral blood. Every receptor here comes from a man between 60 and 70 years old with acute or convalescent COVID-19.

The chain joins TRBV5-4 to TRBJ1-2, with TRBD1 as a possible D gene (5 bases). Looked up from germline, CDR1 is SGHNT and CDR2 is YYREEE (reference sequence). The CDR3 has 12 residues. Trimming stripped 3 bases from V and 8 bases from J, with 11 bases between. This CDR3 is CASSSRVGGYTF. The CDR3 DNA follows: TGTGCCAGCAGCTCCAGGGTCGGCGGCTACACCTTC.

The chain uses TRBV6-5 and TRBJ2-4; 8 nucleotides line up with TRBD1. V lost 5 bases and J lost 7; bases outside the gene matches: 7. CDR3 size: 14 residues. The germline gives CDR1 MNHEY, CDR2 SVGAGI. The CDR3 DNA is TGTGCCAGCAGTATGATGGACAGGGCGAACATTCAGTACTTC. This translates into CASSMMDRANIQYF.

The gene calls are TRBV7-9 and TRBJ2-1; a possible D gene is TRBD2 (6 bases). This CDR3 region has 11 residues. The germline V gene encodes CDR1 SEHNR and CDR2 FQNEAQ (reference sequence). The V end lost 5 bases, the J end lost 14 bases, and 13 bases lay between the germline ends. CDR3 in amino acids: CASSAIGGEFF. The CDR3 DNA is TGTGCCAGCAGCGCGATCGGGGGAGAGTTCTTC. Full variable domain (outside the CDR3, taken from reference TRBV7-9 and TRBJ2-1): DTGVSQNPRHKITKRGQNVTFRCDPISEHNRLYWYRQTLGQGPEFLTYFQNEAQLEKSRLLSDRFSAERPKGSFSTLEIQRTEQGDSAMYLCASSAIGGEFFGPGTRLTVL.

V and J are TRBV10-2 and TRBJ1-5; 8 bases are shared with TRBD1. Germline V CDR1 and CDR2: WSHSY, SAAADI. The ends lost 3 bases at V and 13 bases at J; junction bases unmatched: 8. The CDR3 runs 13 residues. This CDR3 reads CASSDPEQGGQHF. CDR3 nucleotides: TGCGCCAGCAGTGACCCGGAACAGGGGGGTCAGCATTTT.

The CDR3 protein is CASSRTRGSNEKLFF. DNA for the CDR3: TGTGCCAGCAGCCGGACCCGGGGGTCTAATGAAAAACTGTTTTTT. The chain links TRBV6-5 to TRBJ1-4; weak D call: TRBD1 (5 bases). The CDR3 is made up of 15 amino acids. In germline, CDR1 is MNHEY, CDR2 SVGAGI. Deletions cut 6 bases from V and 3 bases from J, with 14 bases between.

J is TRBJ2-7 and V is TRBV7-8; tentative D call: TRBD1 (5 bases). Germline CDR1 reads SGHVS; CDR2 reads FQNEAQ. V gave up 0 bases and J gave up 6 bases, with 12 bases separating them. CDR3 size: 14 residues. CDR3 region: CASSLAVRAAEQYV. DNA of the CDR3: TGTGCCAGCAGCTTAGCGGTCAGGGCCGCCGAGCAGTACGTC.

The chain carries TRBV5-1 and TRBJ1-5, with D possibly TRBD1 on 6 matching bases. Germline V gene data show CDR1 as SGHRS and CDR2 as YFSETQ. V was pared by 3 bases and J by 2 bases, with 12 bases between. The CDR3 loop spans 15 amino acids. In DNA, the CDR3 is TGCGCCAGCAGCTGGGGGCAGGGCCGCAATCAGCCCCAGCATTTT. It codes for CASSWGQGRNQPQHF.

This clone turned up a few times. The chain carries TRBV9 and TRBJ2-7, with TRBD1 identical over 8 bases. Trimming cost V 4 bases and J 4 bases; bases outside gene matches: 13. This CDR3 comprises 16 residues. Germline V lookup: CDR1 SGDLS, CDR2 YYNGEE. The CDR3 here is CASSLTAGGQPYEQYF. CDR3 bases: TGTGCCAGCAGCCTAACCGCAGGGGGCCAGCCGTACGAGCAGTACTTC.

The chain employs TRBV24-1 and TRBJ2-3, with D possibly being TRBD1 (5 bases). V gave up 3 bases and J gave up 1 base, with 10 bases separating them. This CDR3 is built from 15 residues. Germline V gene lookup returns CDR1 KGHDR and CDR2 SFDVKD. The CDR3 sequence is CATSDVSRGTDTQYF. In DNA, the CDR3 is TGTGCCACCAGTGATGTGAGCAGGGGCACAGATACGCAGTATTTT.

The chain has TRBV5-4 and TRBJ1-1; D might be TRBD1 (5 bases). The CDR3 covers 14 residues. Germline V gene sequence: CDR1 SGHNT, CDR2 YYREEE (reference sequence). Trimming cost V 7 bases and J 0 bases, with 13 bases left between them. CDR3 DNA sequence: TGTGCCAGCGGGGGGGTCTCCATGAACACTGAAGCTTTCTTT. It yields the protein CASGGVSMNTEAFF.

The chain uses TRBV19 and TRBJ1-4; 10 bases align to TRBD1. The CDR3 runs to 17 residues. The germline V gene encodes CDR1 LNHDA and CDR2 SQIVND (reference sequence). After removal of 0 bases from V and 10 bases from J, the junction contained 11 bases not matched to a gene. CDR3 sequence: CASSIEAGQGQTGKLFF. The CDR3 bases are TGTGCCAGTAGTATAGAGGCGGGACAGGGGCAAACTGGAAAACTGTTTTTT.

This chain links TRBV28 with TRBJ1-1, with D hard to call. The V and J ends lost 7 bases and 5 bases respectively, with 20 bases between them. The CDR3 loop spans 15 amino acids. CDR1 and CDR2 (germline): MDHEN, SYDVKM. CDR3 loop: CASMEGIGVGTEAFF. CDR3 DNA sequence: TGTGCCAGCATGGAGGGAATCGGCGTTGGGACTGAAGCTTTCTTT.

This rearrangement joins TRBV29-1 to TRBJ1-2, with a tentative D call TRBD1 (5 bases). V shed 1 base and J shed 5 bases, with 11 bases lying between them. Germline CDR1 reads SQVTM; CDR2 reads ANQGSEA. This CDR3 contains 13 residues. The CDR3 sequence: CSVEVNQGYGYTF. CDR3 nucleotide sequence: TGCAGCGTTGAAGTAAACCAGGGTTATGGCTACACCTTC.

The chain employs TRBV10-3 and TRBJ1-2; D uncertain. Germline V gene sequence: CDR1 ENHRY, CDR2 SYGVKD. The CDR3 is made up of 13 amino acids. V was cut by 0 bases and J by 8 bases, with 10 bases left in between. The CDR3 DNA reads as TGTGCCATCAGTGAGTCCTCTGCTGCGGGCTACACCTTC. Protein sequence: CAISESSAAGYTF.

This chain uses TRBV9 with TRBJ1-4; no firm D call. V was cut by 4 bases and J by 1 base, with 14 bases left in between. The CDR3 sequence is 16 residues long. Germline V lookup: CDR1 SGDLS, CDR2 YYNGEE. CDR3 in DNA: TGTGCCAGCAGCTCCTCGTTCCCGGGAACTAATGAAAAACTGTTTTTT. This gives the protein CASSSSFPGTNEKLFF.

This chain links TRBV19 with TRBJ1-1, with TRBD1 matching 7 bases. This CDR3 is built from 14 residues. The germline gives CDR1 LNHDA, CDR2 SQIVND (reference sequence). V was pared by 6 bases and J by 1 base, with 5 bases of the junction left unmatched. CDR3 DNA: TGTGCCAGTAGCCACAGGGGCGAGAACACTGAAGCTTTCTTT. Its translation is CASSHRGENTEAFF.

This clone has only one observation. V gene TRBV6-5 combines with J gene TRBJ2-6; 9 nucleotides line up with TRBD2. This CDR3 spans 16 amino acids. The trim removed 2 bases at V and 2 bases at J, leaving 1 base unmatched. Germline CDR1 is MNHEY and CDR2 is SVGAGI. The CDR3 nucleotides read TGTGCCAGCAGTTACGGCGGGGGGGCTGGGGCCAACGTCCTGACTTTC. Translating it yields CASSYGGGAGANVLTF.

This chain uses TRBV7-9 with TRBJ1-4; 9 nucleotides line up with TRBD1. V dropped 1 base and J dropped 3; count of bases not matched to a gene: 0. Germline values: CDR1 SEHNR, CDR2 FQNEAQ (reference sequence). The CDR3 spans 15 residues. The CDR3 DNA follows: TGTGCCAGCAGCTTAGGACAGGGGGCTAATGAAAAACTGTTTTTT. It is translated as CASSLGQGANEKLFF. Together with reference TRBV7-9 and TRBJ1-4, the CDR3 gives the full variable domain: DTGVSQNPRHKITKRGQNVTFRCDPISEHNRLYWYRQTLGQGPEFLTYFQNEAQLEKSRLLSDRFSAERPKGSFSTLEIQRTEQGDSAMYLCASSLGQGANEKLFFGSGTQLSVL.

Regarding this clone: The sample carries other DNA sequences with the same CDR3. The chain combines TRBV6-1 with TRBJ1-2, with unresolved D. CDR1 is MNHNS and CDR2 is SASEGT in the germline V gene. The V end lost 0 bases, the J end lost 5 bases, and 7 bases lay between the germline ends. The CDR3 loop spans 13 amino acids. For the CDR3, the DNA is TGTGCCAGCAGTGAAGCGAGAGGTTATGGCTACACCTTC. This encodes CASSEARGYGYTF.

This chain connects TRBV5-1 to TRBJ1-1; a weak D match, TRBD1 (5 bases). This CDR3 region has 12 residues. Trimming took 0 bases from V and 8 from J, leaving 8 bases between them. Germline lookup yields CDR1 SGHRS and CDR2 YFSETQ. CDR3 amino acids: CASSLGGQEAFF. The CDR3 coding sequence is TGCGCCAGCAGCTTGGGTGGACAAGAAGCTTTCTTT.

This chain links TRBV2 with TRBJ2-6; unclear D gene. Germline lookup yields CDR1 SNHLY and CDR2 FYNNEI. The CDR3 length is 14 residues. V lost 2 bases and J lost 2, with 4 bases in between. Here the CDR3 reads CASSEQAGANVLTF. DNA for the CDR3: TGTGCCAGCAGTGAACAGGCTGGGGCCAACGTCCTGACTTTC. Using reference TRBV2 and TRBJ2-6 for the parts outside the CDR3, the full variable domain is EPEVTQTPSHQVTQMGQEVILRCVPISNHLYFYWYRQILGQKVEFLVSFYNNEISEKSEIFDDQFSVERPDGSNFTLKIRSTKLEDSAMYFCASSEQAGANVLTFGAGSRLTVL.

The V call is TRBV12-3 or TRBV12-4, the J call TRBJ2-5, with D possibly matching TRBD2 (6 bases). The CDR3 is 12 residues long. Trimming cost V 6 bases and J 10 bases, with 15 bases left between them. The CDR3 loop reads CASSRTVGGQYF. The CDR3 DNA follows: TGTGCCAGCAGCCGGACCGTCGGGGGCCAGTACTTC.

The chain combines TRBV4-2 with TRBJ2-3, with a tentative D call TRBD1 (6 bases). The CDR3 runs to 18 residues. The V end was cut by 0 bases, the J end by 4 bases, with 20 bases between. Germline V gives CDR1 LGHNA, CDR2 YNFKEQ. The CDR3 sequence is CASSQDKGSGEGADTQYF. In DNA form, the CDR3 reads TGTGCCAGCAGCCAAGATAAAGGGAGCGGAGAGGGGGCAGATACGCAGTATTTT.

This rearrangement joins TRBV7-8 to TRBJ1-2; the match to TRBD1 covers 8 bases. Germline assignment: CDR1 SGHVS and CDR2 FQNEAQ. Trimming took 4 bases from V and 4 from J; bases not matched to a gene: 5. This CDR3 is 14 amino acids long. The CDR3 loop is CASSSGQGGYGYTF. The CDR3 DNA sequence: TGTGCCAGCAGCTCCGGACAGGGAGGCTATGGCTACACCTTC.

The chain couples TRBV24-1 to TRBJ1-2, with 9 bases that match TRBD1. The V gene's germline CDR1 is KGHDR and CDR2 SFDVKD. There are 16 residues in the CDR3. V dropped 2 bases and J dropped 6; count of bases not matched to a gene: 9. The CDR3 region has the DNA TGTGCCACCAGTGATTCGAACAGGGGGCGCATGGATGGCTACACCTTC. It codes for CATSDSNRGRMDGYTF.